This T cell receptor beta chain was recovered during a study of identifying expanded T cells in peripheral blood. Comment on this clone: The antigen is not known.

Sequencing used immunoSEQ multiplex PCR; TCRdb keeps in-frame clones, though not all of them. The sample comprises about 81,000 clones, 84% of which are singletons, and roughly a fifth rests with the top ten. During the collection period, no donor immune events like infections were recorded. The CDR3 covers 13 residues. The V gene lost 0 bases and the J gene lost 5 bases, with 6 bases spanning the gap. Germline assignment: CDR1 SGHRS and CDR2 YFSETQ. Overall study results and limits: Across healthy donors, higher total template counts meant significantly greater approximately 2-week count variance. Differentially abundant clones: 0.95 to 1.5 between replicates, about 15 at roughly 15 days, around 20 at four.

The V call is TRBV5-1, the J call TRBJ2-1, with D unresolved. Input material: blood. The sequence was obtained from a person between 18 and 75 years old in good health. This CDR3 reads CASSLAADNEQFF. In nucleotides, the CDR3 is TGCGCCAGCAGCTTGGCAGCAGACAATGAGCAGTTCTTC.